This T cell receptor beta chain was profiled in a study of T cell repertoires in cytomegalovirus infection. This clonotype was detected ten times or more. Its antigen is unidentified. V trimming: 5 bases; J trimming: 4 bases; junction bases outside the gene matches: 8. The V gene's germline CDR1 is SGHVS and CDR2 FQNEAQ. The CDR3 covers 17 residues. Study-wide results and caveats: Totalled public TCR beta family frequency picked out people who carried CMV plus the relevant HLA.

A single record per CDR3 protein comes from TCRdb applying MiXCR to the reads. The data contain roughly 280,000 distinct CDR3 sequences, about 20% of them singletons. This receptor was taken from a human donor in good health (CMV status not recorded). Some clones in this sample may be carry-over from other donors' samples. This specimen consisted of cultured PBMCs, obtained from culture after CMV antigen stimulation. The rearrangement joins TRBV7-8 to TRBJ2-6; TRBD1 matches 10 bases. CDR3 protein: CASSPSDRGAGANVLTF. The CDR3 nucleotides read TGTGCCAGCAGCCCCTCGGACAGGGGGGCCGGGGCCAACGTCCTGACTTTC.